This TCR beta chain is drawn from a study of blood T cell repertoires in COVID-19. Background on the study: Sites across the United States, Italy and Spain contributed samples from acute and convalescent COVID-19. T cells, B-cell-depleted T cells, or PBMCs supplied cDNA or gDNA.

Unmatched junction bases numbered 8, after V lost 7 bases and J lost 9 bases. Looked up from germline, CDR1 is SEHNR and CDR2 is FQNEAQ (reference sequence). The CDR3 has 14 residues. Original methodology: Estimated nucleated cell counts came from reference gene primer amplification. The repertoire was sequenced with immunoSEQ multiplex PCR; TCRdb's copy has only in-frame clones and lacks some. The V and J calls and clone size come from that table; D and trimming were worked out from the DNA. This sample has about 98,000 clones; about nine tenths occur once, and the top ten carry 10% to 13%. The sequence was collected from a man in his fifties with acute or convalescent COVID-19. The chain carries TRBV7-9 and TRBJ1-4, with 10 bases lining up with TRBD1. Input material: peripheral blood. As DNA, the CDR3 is TGTGCCAGCAACCAAGGGGACAGGGGAAAAAAACTGTTTTTT. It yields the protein CASNQGDRGKKLFF.